The 15 T cell receptor beta chains presented below share a single source sample, sequenced in a study of T-cell reconstitution after alpha-beta-depleted transplantation in children. The authors prepared the TCRbeta library with unique molecular identifiers. MiXCR was run by TCRdb on the PCR reads, yielding one entry per CDR3 protein. The table has roughly 100,000 distinct CDR3 sequences, 6% seen once. The material sequenced was PBMCs, mostly from graft donor cells, taken 60 days after TCRalphabeta/CD19-depleted stem cell transplant. Receptors originate from a female patient aged 2-9 years who had a stem cell transplant for Fanconi anemia, so the T cells may come from the graft donor.

This clonotype was picked up many times. The V call is TRBV5-1, the J call TRBJ1-3; perhaps TRBD1 as D (6 bases). Between the trimmed V and J ends, which lost 0 bases and 2 bases, there was a span of 15 bases. The CDR3 has 17 amino acids. Germline CDR1 reads SGHRS; CDR2 reads YFSETQ. CDR3 amino acids: CASSLGFNRQAGNTIYF. The CDR3 coding sequence is TGCGCCAGCAGCTTGGGCTTCAACCGACAGGCTGGAAACACCATATATTTT.

In this sample, this clonotype turned up many times. Since no conserved phenylalanine or tryptophan closes the CDR3, a read error is the likely cause. The DNA is left out, because the CDR3 cannot be placed on it with certainty; the CDR3 is given as TCRdb lists it. The chain has TRBV12-3 or TRBV12-4 and TRBJ2-1; the tabulated D call, TRBD2, remains unverified against the DNA. Ends included, the CDR3 has 12 residues. The CDR3 here is CASSPTSGRAEI.

Ten or more counts support this clonotype. This chain links TRBV20-1 with TRBJ2-7; D is unresolved. V was cut by 0 bases and J by 1 base, with 13 bases left in between. Germline V gene sequence: CDR1 DFQATT, CDR2 SNEGSKA (reference sequence). The CDR3 is 15 amino acids. Here the CDR3 reads CSARDQGQSSYEQYF. The CDR3 DNA is TGCAGTGCTAGAGATCAAGGGCAGAGTTCCTACGAGCAGTACTTC.

This clonotype was recorded many times. The V gene is TRBV28, the J gene TRBJ2-1, with TRBD2 matching 9 bases. The CDR3 loop spans 13 amino acids. V lost 5 bases and J lost 5; bases outside the gene matches: 1. Germline V gene lookup returns CDR1 MDHEN and CDR2 SYDVKM. DNA for the CDR3: TGTGCCAGCAGTCTAGCGGGACACAATGAGCAGTTCTTC. Protein: CASSLAGHNEQFF.

This clonotype was observed many times. The V and J genes are TRBV25-1 and TRBJ1-6, with D hard to call. Per germline, CDR1 MGHDK and CDR2 SYGVNS. V was pared by 1 base and J by 10 bases, with 14 bases between. The CDR3 extends over 15 amino acids. CDR3: CASSESPVSSSPLHF. The CDR3, as DNA: TGTGCCAGCAGTGAATCTCCAGTTTCTAGCTCACCCCTCCACTTT.

The sample holds many counts of this clonotype. V usage is TRBV4-2 and J usage is TRBJ2-5; 10 bases are a match to TRBD2. This CDR3 comprises 16 residues. Germline V lookup: CDR1 LGHNA, CDR2 YNFKEQ. With V trimmed by 1 base and J by 2 bases, 4 bases remained unmatched. The CDR3 nucleotides read TGTGCCAGCAGCCAAGGGACTAGCGGATCACAAGAGACCCAGTACTTC. The encoded protein is CASSQGTSGSQETQYF.

This clonotype was found a few times. CDR3 sequence reads: CAIRQTGYRYNEQFF. The CDR3 DNA sequence: TGTGCCATCAGACAGACAGGTTATCGTTACAATGAGCAGTTCTTC. The chain is built from TRBV10-3 and TRBJ2-1, with D maybe TRBD1 (6 bases). The V gene's germline CDR1 is ENHRY and CDR2 SYGVKD. V lost 6 bases, J lost 4 bases, and 16 bases lay in between. The CDR3 sequence is 15 residues long.

The chain couples TRBV6-5 to TRBJ2-4; D remains ambiguous. Germline CDR1 and CDR2: MNHEY and SVGAGI. The V gene lost 0 bases and the J gene lost 9 bases, with 12 bases spanning the gap. This CDR3 has 14 residues. The CDR3 is CASSYSPGSGIQYF. The CDR3, as DNA: TGTGCCAGCAGTTACTCGCCGGGTTCAGGCATTCAGTACTTC.

This clonotype was seen ten or more times. V gene TRBV12-3 or TRBV12-4 combines with J gene TRBJ2-7; D unresolved. V was cut by 6 bases and J by 0 bases, with 9 bases left in between. The CDR3 is 13 residues long. CDR3 DNA sequence: TGTGCCAGCAGCCGACAAAGCTCCTACGAGCAGTACTTC. This codes for CASSRQSSYEQYF.

This clonotype turned up a few times. V usage is TRBV28 and J usage is TRBJ2-7, with D perhaps TRBD2 (7 bases). CDR3 length: 15 amino acids. Germline V gene lookup returns CDR1 MDHEN and CDR2 SYDVKM. V lost 7 bases and J 2 bases, leaving 18 bases between the germline ends. CDR3 nucleotides: TGTGCCAGCATGTGGGGGGGGCAGTCACCCTACGAGCAGTACTTC. It translates to CASMWGGQSPYEQYF.

This clonotype has a count of ten or more. The CDR3 reads CASSTRTGRGEQFF. The DNA for the CDR3 is TGTGCCAGCAGCACGAGGACAGGGCGGGGTGAGCAGTTCTTC. The chain is built from TRBV7-3 and TRBJ2-1; 8 positions match TRBD1. The CDR3 runs to 14 residues. V was clipped by 5 bases and J by 9 bases; unmatched bases: 9. Germline lookup yields CDR1 SGHTA and CDR2 FQGTGA.

With regard to this clonotype: A single base separates this from a much larger clone, so it may be a read error. The V and J genes are TRBV5-1 and TRBJ2-6; D ambiguous. CDR3 length: 15 amino acids. The germline V gene has CDR1 SGHRS and CDR2 YFSETQ. The CDR3 loop reads CVSSVTSTGANVLTF. CDR3 DNA: TGCGTCAGCAGCGTAACCAGCACTGGGGCCAACGTCCTGACTTTC.

This clonotype appeared many times. In DNA, the CDR3 is TGTGCCAGTACTGACCCGGGACTAGCGGGAGGGGCCTACGAGCAGTACTTC. Its translation is CASTDPGLAGGAYEQYF. The genes are TRBV6-1 and TRBJ2-7; TRBD2 matches at 16 bases. The J segment lost 2 bases and the V segment lost 9 bases, leaving 10 bases of the junction unmatched. This CDR3 is built from 17 residues. CDR1 is MNHNS, CDR2 SASEGT, per germline.

This clonotype was observed many times. The gene calls are TRBV27 and TRBJ2-2; D perhaps matches TRBD2 (6 bases). The CDR3 is 14 amino acids. V lost 7 bases to trimming and J lost 6 bases, with 15 bases between them. Germline V gives CDR1 MNHEY, CDR2 SMNVEV (reference sequence). The CDR3 region has the DNA TGTGCCAGCATCCGGGGGAAATTGGCCGGGGAGCTGTTTTTT. Translating it yields CASIRGKLAGELFF.

In this sample, this clonotype turned up a few times. This CDR3 reads CASSLTEGLAGGPGTQYF. As DNA, the CDR3 is TGTGCCAGCAGCTTAACCGAGGGACTAGCGGGGGGGCCAGGGACGCAGTACTTC. The J gene is TRBJ2-7, the V gene TRBV7-3, with 16 bases matching TRBD2. CDR3 size: 18 residues. From germline, CDR1 is SGHTA and CDR2 FQGTGA. V lost 0 bases to trimming and J lost 9 bases; unmatched junction nucleotides: 11.